The 28 T cell receptor beta chains below all came from one sample that was sequenced in a study of graft-versus-host responses after intestinal transplantation. Profiling relied on immunoSEQ multiplex PCR, and the TCRdb table lists in-frame clones only, not all of them. The table shows about 100,000 clones, with about 90% occurring only once. Their antigens are not known. The source was unstimulated CD4+ T cells sorted from spleen or lymph node cells, collected before transplant. All receptors come from a human donor who was the organ donor for an intestinal transplant.

The V gene is TRBV7-2, the J gene TRBJ2-2; the match to TRBD2 covers 9 bases. CDR1 and CDR2 from the germline V gene are SGHTA and FQGNSA. The CDR3 totals 15 residues. J lost 5 bases, V lost 5 bases, and 6 bases had no gene match. The CDR3 DNA is TGTGCCAGCAGCCCAGCGGGGGGTCTTACCGGGGAGCTGTTTTTT. Translating gives CASSPAGGLTGELFF. The full variable domain, its missing parts supplied by reference TRBV7-2 and TRBJ2-2, is GAGVSQSPSNKVTEKGKDVELRCDPISGHTALYWYRQSLGQGLEFLIYFQGNSAPDKSGLPSDRFSAERTGGSVSTLTIQRTQQEDSAVYLCASSPAGGLTGELFFGEGSRLTVL.

The table lists this clone with a count of one. This chain joins TRBV6-1 and TRBJ1-1; D is uncertain. The V gene's germline CDR1 is MNHNS and CDR2 SASEGT. This CDR3 contains 10 residues. Trimming cost V 8 bases and J 2 bases, with 3 bases left between them. The CDR3: CASGNTEAFF. CDR3 DNA: TGTGCCAGCGGAAACACTGAAGCTTTCTTT.

This clone was counted a single time. The chain links TRBV30 to TRBJ1-2, with D perhaps TRBD1 (6 bases). This CDR3 has 15 residues. The germline V gene has CDR1 GTSNPN and CDR2 SVGIG (reference sequence). V lost 2 bases to trimming and J lost 2 bases, with 15 bases between them. The CDR3, as DNA: TGTGCCTGGAGTTATCTTACAGGGTCCAACTATGGCTACACCTTC. It translates to CAWSYLTGSNYGYTF.

V and J are TRBV2 and TRBJ1-3; TRBD1 agrees at 9 bases. This CDR3 comprises 13 residues. Germline V gives CDR1 SNHLY, CDR2 FYNNEI. V dropped 6 bases and J dropped 7; count of bases not matched to a gene: 4. This CDR3 reads CASRTGGHNTIYF. The CDR3 DNA is TGTGCCAGCAGGACAGGGGGGCACAACACCATATATTTT.

This sequence joins TRBV15 and TRBJ2-7, with unresolved D. V lost 3 bases, J lost 4 bases, and 10 bases lay in between. The CDR3 totals 13 residues. Germline CDR1 and CDR2: LNHNV and YYDKDF (reference sequence). The DNA of the CDR3 is TGTGCCACCAGCAGGGACGGCGGATACGAGCAGTACTTC. Translation: CATSRDGGYEQYF.

This clone has more than one count but fewer than ten. The V call is TRBV19, the J call TRBJ1-6; D ambiguous. Trimming pared 2 bases from V and 7 bases from J, leaving 6 bases between. The CDR3 consists of 13 residues. The germline V gene has CDR1 LNHDA and CDR2 SQIVND (reference sequence). The CDR3 DNA follows: TGTGCCAGTAGTATAAACGAGAATTCACCCCTCCACTTT. Protein: CASSINENSPLHF.

This chain connects TRBV6-5 to TRBJ1-2; 7 bases fit TRBD1. CDR3 length: 15 residues. Per germline, CDR1 MNHEY and CDR2 SVGAGI. The V segment lost 5 bases and the J segment 4 bases; nucleotides outside the gene matches: 10. CDR3 DNA: TGTGCCAGCAGTCGAGGACAGGCGGCCTTCTATGGCTACACCTTC. Residues: CASSRGQAAFYGYTF.

The rearrangement links TRBV7-8 to TRBJ2-7; D is perhaps TRBD1 (5 bases). Germline CDR1 is SGHVS and CDR2 is FQNEAQ. Trimming cost V 1 base and J 2 bases, with 9 bases left between them. The CDR3 is made up of 14 amino acids. The CDR3 region has the DNA TGTGCCAGCAGCTTAGGTCAGGGTACCTACGAGCAGTACTTC. This codes for CASSLGQGTYEQYF.

The chain couples TRBV28 to TRBJ2-7; D gene ambiguous. The germline V gene has CDR1 MDHEN and CDR2 SYDVKM. This CDR3 contains 15 residues. V dropped 2 bases and J dropped 6 bases, with 17 bases sitting between them. The CDR3 bases are TGTGCCAGCAGTTTACGGACCGGATTGACTCGCGAGCAGTACTTC. Translated: CASSLRTGLTREQYF.

The V gene is TRBV18, the J gene TRBJ2-7, with D perhaps assigned TRBD1 or TRBD2 (6 bases each). The germline V and J ends were trimmed by 3 bases and 2 bases, with 14 bases remaining between them. The CDR3 consists of 15 residues. The germline V gene encodes CDR1 KGHSH and CDR2 LQKENI. The CDR3 DNA reads as TGTGCCAGCTCACCTGGGGTGGGGGGCCCCTACGAGCAGTACTTC. Translated: CASSPGVGGPYEQYF.

The V call is TRBV15, the J call TRBJ1-1; D is undetermined. V lost 1 base, J lost 0 bases, and 3 bases lay in between. The germline CDR1 and CDR2 sequences are LNHNV and YYDKDF (reference sequence). This CDR3 has 13 amino acids. CDR3 in amino acids: CATSRALNTEAFF. DNA for the CDR3: TGTGCCACCAGCAGAGCCTTGAACACTGAAGCTTTCTTT.

This clone appeared a single time. V usage is TRBV6-6 and J usage is TRBJ1-2, with 9 bases matching TRBD1. There are 14 residues in the CDR3. V trimming: 11 bases; J trimming: 3 bases; junction bases outside the gene matches: 10. Germline V gene lookup returns CDR1 MNHNY and CDR2 SVGAGI (reference sequence). CDR3 loop: CACAQGAPDYGYTF. Written as DNA, the CDR3 is TGTGCCTGTGCACAGGGGGCCCCGGACTATGGCTACACCTTC.

The chain joins TRBV6-1 to TRBJ1-1; tentative D call: TRBD1 (6 bases). Trimming removed 1 base at V and 5 bases at J, with 14 bases between. Germline CDR1 MNHNS, CDR2 SASEGT. The CDR3 runs 15 residues. The CDR3 here is CASSEDHFRGTEAFF. The DNA of the CDR3 is TGTGCCAGCAGTGAAGACCATTTTAGGGGGACTGAAGCTTTCTTT.

This clone was detected only once. The V gene is TRBV15, the J gene TRBJ1-6; tentative D call: TRBD1 (5 bases). In germline, CDR1 is LNHNV, CDR2 YYDKDF (reference sequence). This CDR3 contains 14 residues. The V end lost 5 bases, the J end lost 14 bases, and 19 bases lay between the germline ends. The CDR3: CATSSPETFRALHF. The CDR3, as DNA: TGTGCCACCAGCTCGCCGGAAACATTCAGGGCCCTCCACTTT.

The chain has TRBV6-1 and TRBJ1-2, with TRBD1 identical over 12 bases. Losses at the gene ends were 7 bases for V and 8 bases for J; bases not matched to a gene: 11. The CDR3 runs 15 residues. Germline CDR1 MNHNS, CDR2 SASEGT. CDR3 residues: CASTERSGTGGGYTF. Written as DNA, the CDR3 is TGTGCCAGCACCGAACGGTCCGGGACAGGGGGCGGCTACACCTTC.

The chain has TRBV6-5 and TRBJ2-7; D uncertain. The V gene lost 4 bases and the J gene lost 7 bases, with 20 bases spanning the gap. There are 15 residues in the CDR3. Germline values: CDR1 MNHEY, CDR2 SVGAGI. In DNA form, the CDR3 reads TGTGCCAGCAGTTTCTTAAGGGTGGCTACACGGGAGCAGTACTTC. Translating it yields CASSFLRVATREQYF.

The chain carries TRBV9 and TRBJ2-2, with D uncertain. The ends were cut back, 4 bases at V and 3 bases at J, with 7 bases in the middle. CDR3 length: 13 amino acids. Germline lookup yields CDR1 SGDLS and CDR2 YYNGEE. CDR3 residues: CASSQGHTGELFF. The DNA of the CDR3 is TGTGCCAGCAGCCAAGGTCACACCGGGGAGCTGTTTTTT.

The CDR3 spells CASSLYEAQPQHF. The CDR3 region has the DNA TGTGCCAGCAGCTTGTATGAGGCACAGCCCCAGCATTTT. This rearrangement joins TRBV7-9 to TRBJ1-5; D unresolved. CDR3 length: 13 residues. Trimming took 3 bases from V and 7 from J, leaving 10 bases between them. Germline V gene lookup returns CDR1 SEHNR and CDR2 FQNEAQ (reference sequence).

The chain carries TRBV6-6 and TRBJ2-5; a weak D match, TRBD1 (6 bases). CDR3 length equals 13 residues. Trimming pared 7 bases from V and 7 bases from J, leaving 16 bases between. Germline V lookup: CDR1 MNHNY, CDR2 SVGAGI (reference sequence). The CDR3 loop is CASMDSSKGTQYF. DNA of the CDR3: TGTGCCAGCATGGACAGCTCTAAGGGGACCCAGTACTTC.

The J gene is TRBJ1-2, the V gene TRBV7-2; D is uncertain. Deletions cut 5 bases from V and 0 bases from J, with 4 bases between. The germline V gene encodes CDR1 SGHTA and CDR2 FQGNSA. The CDR3 loop spans 12 amino acids. CDR3 sequence reads: CASSPTNYGYTF. CDR3 coding DNA: TGTGCCAGCAGCCCGACTAACTATGGCTACACCTTC.

J is TRBJ1-2 and V is TRBV28; D might be TRBD1 (5 bases). V lost 3 bases, J lost 4 bases, and 15 bases lay in between. The germline CDR1 and CDR2 sequences are MDHEN and SYDVKM. The CDR3 contains 15 residues. The CDR3, as DNA: TGTGCCAGCAGTTTGAGGTGGAGGGACGCCTATGGCTACACCTTC. Its protein product is CASSLRWRDAYGYTF.

The chain combines TRBV6-6 with TRBJ1-6, with TRBD1 identical over 7 bases. The V segment lost 6 bases and the J segment 9 bases; nucleotides outside the gene matches: 8. Germline assignment: CDR1 MNHNY and CDR2 SVGAGI (reference sequence). The CDR3 length is 14 residues. The CDR3 DNA sequence: TGTGCCAGCAGCCAGATTACAGGGGTTTCACCCCTCCACTTT. Encoded protein: CASSQITGVSPLHF.

V and J are TRBV6-4 and TRBJ1-5; D remains ambiguous. Trimming shortened V by 7 bases and J by 6 bases, and 13 bases separated the two germline ends. The CDR3 sequence is 13 residues long. Germline CDR1 MRHNA, CDR2 SNTAGT. In DNA, the CDR3 is TGTGCCAGCAATCCCCTTAACAGTCAGCCCCAGCATTTT. It yields the protein CASNPLNSQPQHF.

The rearrangement joins TRBV10-1 to TRBJ1-1, with 9 positions matching TRBD1. The CDR3 contains 16 residues. Trimming took 7 bases from V and 10 from J; bases not matched to a gene: 19. Germline V CDR1 and CDR2: WNHNN, SYGVQD (reference sequence). The CDR3 loop reads CASMGTGTGSIGGAFF. CDR3 nucleotides: TGCGCCAGCATGGGGACTGGGACAGGGTCGATTGGAGGAGCTTTCTTT.

This rearrangement joins TRBV5-8 to TRBJ1-3, with D possibly being TRBD1 (6 bases). Germline lookup yields CDR1 SGHTS and CDR2 YDEGEE. Trimming took off 5 bases at V and 4 bases at J, with 13 bases between the two ends. CDR3 length: 14 amino acids. CDR3 DNA sequence: TGTGCCAGCAGTGCCGGGACACTCGGAAACACCATATATTTT. Translating it yields CASSAGTLGNTIYF.

The V call is TRBV10-3, the J call TRBJ2-5; TRBD1 agrees at 7 bases. J lost 2 bases, V lost 10 bases, and 13 bases had no gene match. The CDR3 length is 15 residues. Germline V lookup: CDR1 ENHRY, CDR2 SYGVKD. The CDR3, as DNA: TGTGCCAGTGCCGGGACAGACTTAATTCAAGAGACCCAGTACTTC. Its translation is CASAGTDLIQETQYF.

This chain uses TRBV11-2 with TRBJ1-1; D uncertain. The CDR3 length is 13 residues. V was clipped by 3 bases and J by 1 base, with 6 bases between them. Germline CDR1 is SGHAT and CDR2 is FQNNGV. CDR3 protein: CASSFNGNTEAFF. CDR3 coding DNA: TGTGCCAGCAGCTTTAACGGGAACACTGAAGCTTTCTTT.

V usage is TRBV18 and J usage is TRBJ2-5, with 8 bases aligning to TRBD2. Germline-derived CDR1 and CDR2 are KGHSH and LQKENI. V shed 4 bases, J shed 2 bases, and the junction held 3 bases outside the gene matches. The CDR3 loop spans 14 amino acids. In DNA, the CDR3 is TGTGCCAGCTCACACACTAGCGGACAAGAGACCCAGTACTTC. Encoded protein: CASSHTSGQETQYF.